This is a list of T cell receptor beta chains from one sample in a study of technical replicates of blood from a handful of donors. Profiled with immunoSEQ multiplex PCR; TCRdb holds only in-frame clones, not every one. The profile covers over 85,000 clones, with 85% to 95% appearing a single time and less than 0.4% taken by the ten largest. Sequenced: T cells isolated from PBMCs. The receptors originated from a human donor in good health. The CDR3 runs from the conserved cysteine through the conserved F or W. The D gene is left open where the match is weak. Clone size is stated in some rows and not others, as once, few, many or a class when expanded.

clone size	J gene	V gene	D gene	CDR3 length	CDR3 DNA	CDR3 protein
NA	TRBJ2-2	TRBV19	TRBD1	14	TGTGCCAGTAGTATAGCCCAGGGGGCCGGGGAGCTGTTTTTT	CASSIAQGAGELFF
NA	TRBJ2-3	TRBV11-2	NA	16	TGTGCCAGCAGCTTATTAGGGGGAACTAGCACAGATACGCAGTATTTT	CASSLLGGTSTDTQYF
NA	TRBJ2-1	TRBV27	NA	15	TGTGCCAGCAGTCCGACAGGCCTTTCCTACAATGAGCAGTTCTTC	CASSPTGLSYNEQFF
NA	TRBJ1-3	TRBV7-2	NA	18	TGTGCCAGCAGCTTGGGTTTCAGGTCTCAAGGTTCTGGAAACACCATATATTTT	CASSLGFRSQGSGNTIYF
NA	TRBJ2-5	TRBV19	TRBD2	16	TGTGCCAGTAGTATTTCCAGCGGGAGCGGGGGTGAGACCCAGTACTTC	CASSISSGSGGETQYF
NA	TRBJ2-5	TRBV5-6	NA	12	TGTGCCAGCAGCTTGGTATTAGAGACCCAGTACTTC	CASSLVLETQYF
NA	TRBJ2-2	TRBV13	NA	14	TGTGCCAGCAGCTTAGCGGGGTGGACCGGGGAGCTGTTTTTT	CASSLAGWTGELFF
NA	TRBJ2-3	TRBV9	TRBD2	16	TGTGCCAGCAGCATAGGTCGTACTAGCGGGATAAATACGCAGTATTTT	CASSIGRTSGINTQYF
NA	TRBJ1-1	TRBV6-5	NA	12	TGTGCCAGCGGAGACGCTTTGTATGAAGCTTTCTTT	CASGDALYEAFF
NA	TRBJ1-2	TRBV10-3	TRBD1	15	TGTGCCATCACTCGAGACGGGACAGTCAACTATGGCTACACCTTC	CAITRDGTVNYGYTF
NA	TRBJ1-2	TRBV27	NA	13	TGTGCCAGCAGGCCCAGGGGATTGAGAGGCTACACCTTC	CASRPRGLRGYTF
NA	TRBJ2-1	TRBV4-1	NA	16	TGCGCCAGCAGCCAAGTACCTAGCCTAGTTGCCCATGAGCAGTTCTTC	CASSQVPSLVAHEQFF
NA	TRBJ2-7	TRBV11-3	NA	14	TGTGCCAGCAGCTTAGATACGAGGGAGGCCGAGCAGTACTTC	CASSLDTREAEQYF
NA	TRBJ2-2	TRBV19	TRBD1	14	TGTGCCAGTAGAAGGGGGCTAGCAGGCGGGGAGCTGTTTTTT	CASRRGLAGGELFF
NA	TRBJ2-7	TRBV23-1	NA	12	TGCGCCAGCAGTCCTAGATCCTACGAGCAGTACTTC	CASSPRSYEQYF
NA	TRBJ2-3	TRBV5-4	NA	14	TGTGCCAGCAGCTCGCTAGAAGTCACAGATACGCAGTATTTT	CASSSLEVTDTQYF
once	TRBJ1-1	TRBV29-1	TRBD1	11	TGCAGCGTCCCCGGACAGGGGAGAGCTTTCTTT	CSVPGQGRAFF
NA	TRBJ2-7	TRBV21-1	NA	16	TGTGCCAGCAGCAATAGGGGACAGAGCTTGACCTACGAGCAGTACTTC	CASSNRGQSLTYEQYF
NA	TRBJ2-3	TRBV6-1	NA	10	TGTGCCAGCACGGTAGATACGCAGTATTTT	CASTVDTQYF
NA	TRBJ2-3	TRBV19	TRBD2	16	TGTGCCAGTAGTATGAACGGACTAGCGGGGACAGATACGCAGTATTTT	CASSMNGLAGTDTQYF